This is a list of T cell receptor beta chains from one sample in a study of blood T cell repertoires in COVID-19. Libraries were prepared by immunoSEQ multiplex PCR; TCRdb keeps only in-frame clonotypes and omits some of them. This sample has approximately 150,000 clones; 70% to 80% occur once, and the top ten carry 8.1%. The sample taken for sequencing was peripheral blood. All receptors derive from an older woman with COVID-19, enrolled during active disease. Each CDR3 is given with its conserved first and last residue. Each record gives: J gene, V gene, clone size, D gene, CDR3 DNA, CDR3 protein. The D gene is left open where the match is weak. Expanded clones are given a class, and other clones once, few, many or no size at all.

>TRBJ1-4|TRBV30|NA|NA
TGTGCCTGGAGCCTATTCGGGGGGAGGAGTAATGAAAAACTGTTTTTT
CAWSLFGGRSNEKLFF
>TRBJ2-1|TRBV29-1|NA|TRBD1
TGCAGCGTCGGCCGGGACAGGGGAGTTTATGAGCAGTTCTTC
CSVGRDRGVYEQFF
>TRBJ1-2|TRBV6-6|NA|TRBD1
TGTGCCAGCACCCGACAGGGGACTTATGGCTACACCTTC
CASTRQGTYGYTF
>TRBJ2-1|TRBV4-3|NA|TRBD2
TGCGCCAGCAGCCAAGATCGAGGCGGGAGTGCGTACAATGAGCAGTTCTTC
CASSQDRGGSAYNEQFF
>TRBJ1-3|TRBV3-1/TRBV3-2|few|TRBD1
TGTGCCAGCAGCCCGAGGGGGCAATCTGGAAACACCATATATTTT
CASSPRGQSGNTIYF
>TRBJ2-1|TRBV7-2|NA|TRBD1
TGTGCCAGCAGCGCCCGGCCGGGACAGGTATACAATGAGCAGTTCTTC
CASSARPGQVYNEQFF
>TRBJ1-2|TRBV18|NA|TRBD1
TGTGCCAGCTCCCCTCGGGGACAGGGGAAGCCCGCGTTCGATGTCTTAAACTATGGCTACACCTTC
CASSPRGQGKPAFDVLNYGYTF
>TRBJ2-1|TRBV28|medium-sized|TRBD2
TGTGCCAGCAGTTTATTGGCGGGAGGGAACAATGAGCAGTTCTTC
CASSLLAGGNNEQFF
>TRBJ1-5|TRBV2|few|TRBD1
TGTGCCAGCAGTGGGCCTGGGACAGGGGATCTCAATCAGCCCCAGCATTTT
CASSGPGTGDLNQPQHF
>TRBJ2-2|TRBV6-6|NA|TRBD1
TGTGCCAGCAGTTACTCGACAGGGCTGAACACCGGGGAGCTGTTTTTT
CASSYSTGLNTGELFF
>TRBJ2-3|TRBV4-3|NA|TRBD2
TGCGCCAGCAGCCAAGCCCTAGCGGAGAGCACAGATACGCAGTATTTT
CASSQALAESTDTQYF
>TRBJ1-2|TRBV29-1|NA|TRBD1
TGCAGCGTTGGTTCCACAGGGGGCGTCTATGGCTACACCTTC
CSVGSTGGVYGYTF
>TRBJ1-2|TRBV7-2|NA|NA
TGTGCCAGCAGCTTAGAGCTGAGAACGCCCTATGGCTACACCTTC
CASSLELRTPYGYTF
>TRBJ2-1|TRBV5-1|NA|TRBD2
TGCGCCAGCAGCTTGCTCGGGGGGTCCTACAATGAGCAGTTCTTC
CASSLLGGSYNEQFF
>TRBJ2-1|TRBV6-5|NA|TRBD2
TGTGCCACGGCTTTACTAGCGGGGGTCAATGAGCAGTTCTTC
CATALLAGVNEQFF
>TRBJ2-2|TRBV5-5|NA|NA
TGTGCCAGCAGCCGCACTTCCGCATCGGGCACCGGGGAGCTGTTTTTT
CASSRTSASGTGELFF
>TRBJ2-7|TRBV7-9|NA|TRBD2
TGTGCCAGCAGCCCAAGGACTAGCGGGGGCTCCTACGAGCAGTACTTC
CASSPRTSGGSYEQYF
>TRBJ2-4|TRBV6-6|NA|NA
TGTGCCAGCCGGGGAGGACTAGCCAAAAACATTCAGTACTTC
CASRGGLAKNIQYF
>TRBJ1-3|TRBV5-1|once|NA
TGCGCCAGCAGCTTGGCCGGGACATTCATTGAAAACACCATATATTTT
CASSLAGTFIENTIYF
>TRBJ2-5|TRBV4-2|many|NA
TGTGCCAGCAGCCAGGAGGACTACCAAGAGACCCAGTACTTC
CASSQEDYQETQYF
>TRBJ2-2|TRBV27|NA|NA
TGTGCCAGCAGTCCTTCTATCTTGGGGGCAGGCCCCGGGGAGCTGTTTTTT
CASSPSILGAGPGELFF
>TRBJ2-5|TRBV3-1/TRBV3-2|NA|TRBD2
TGTGCCAGCAGCCAAGCTTTTCTAGCCCGGGGGGAAGAGACCCAGTACTTC
CASSQAFLARGEETQYF
>TRBJ2-6|TRBV4-1|NA|TRBD1
TGCGCCAGCACCCAGGAGGGGCAGGGGGCGTTCTCTGGGGCCAACGTCCTGACTTTC
CASTQEGQGAFSGANVLTF
>TRBJ2-6|TRBV18|once|TRBD1
TGTGCCAGCTCACCACCGGACAGGGGAGCCTGGGCCAACGTCCTGACTTTC
CASSPPDRGAWANVLTF